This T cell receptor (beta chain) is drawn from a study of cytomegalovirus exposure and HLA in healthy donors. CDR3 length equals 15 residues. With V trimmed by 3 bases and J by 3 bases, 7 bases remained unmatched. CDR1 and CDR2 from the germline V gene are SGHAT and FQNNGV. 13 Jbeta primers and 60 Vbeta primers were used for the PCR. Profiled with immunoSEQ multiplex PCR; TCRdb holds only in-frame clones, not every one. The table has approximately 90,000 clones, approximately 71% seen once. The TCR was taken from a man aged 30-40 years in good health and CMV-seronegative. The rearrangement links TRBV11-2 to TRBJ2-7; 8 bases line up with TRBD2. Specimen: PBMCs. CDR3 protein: CASSFKGGGRYEQYF. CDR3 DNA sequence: TGTGCCAGCAGCTTTAAAGGCGGGGGGCGCTACGAGCAGTACTTC.